Following are 18 T cell receptor beta chains from one sample sequenced in a study of cytomegalovirus exposure and HLA in healthy donors. Use of 60 Vbeta and 13 Jbeta primers characterized the PCR. Assay: immunoSEQ multiplex PCR; the TCRdb copy retains only in-frame clones and omits some. The specimen's table records 80,000 to 100,000 clones. Sequencing was performed on PBMCs. The receptors shown here come from a man between 45 and 60 years old in good health and CMV-seropositive.

The rearrangement uses TRBV18 and TRBJ1-6, with TRBD1 matching 8 bases. CDR3 length equals 15 residues. V gave up 5 bases and J gave up 10 bases; unmatched junction bases: 10. Germline values: CDR1 KGHSH, CDR2 LQKENI. The DNA for the CDR3 is TGTGCCAGCTCAACCGGGACAGGCTCTCGGTCACCCCTCCACTTT. Translated: CASSTGTGSRSPLHF.

The V gene is TRBV25-1, the J gene TRBJ1-2; D remains ambiguous. The CDR3 is made up of 11 amino acids. Trimming cost V 4 bases and J 8 bases, with 8 bases left between them. The germline V gene has CDR1 MGHDK and CDR2 SYGVNS. CDR3 sequence reads: CASSATTGYTF. The CDR3 DNA follows: TGTGCCAGCAGTGCTACCACCGGCTACACCTTC.

The V and J genes are TRBV6-1 and TRBJ2-1, with 11 nucleotides matching TRBD1. This CDR3 is built from 15 residues. With 2 bases clipped from V and 6 bases from J, the junction kept 3 bases outside the gene matches. CDR1 and CDR2 from the germline V gene are MNHNS and SASEGT. CDR3 in DNA: TGTGCCAGCAGTGAACTAGGACAGGGGGCCAATGAGCAGTTCTTC. Amino acids: CASSELGQGANEQFF.

The chain links TRBV2 to TRBJ2-7, with a tentative D call TRBD2 (5 bases). This CDR3 comprises 13 residues. Germline CDR1 and CDR2: SNHLY and FYNNEI. V gave up 5 bases and J gave up 2 bases, with 10 bases separating them. The CDR3 nucleotides are TGTGCCAGCAGTCTCGACTACCCCTACGAGCAGTACGTC. Translation: CASSLDYPYEQYV.

The V gene is TRBV14, the J gene TRBJ1-1; TRBD1 might be the D (6 bases). The CDR3 extends over 14 amino acids. Trimming pared 8 bases from V and 1 base from J, leaving 14 bases between. The germline CDR1 and CDR2 sequences are SGHDN and FVKESK. The CDR3 protein is CASGEGGGNTEAFF. The DNA for the CDR3 is TGTGCCAGCGGAGAAGGGGGGGGGAACACTGAAGCTTTCTTT.

This chain connects TRBV4-3 to TRBJ2-3, with a possible D match to TRBD1 (6 bases). The CDR3 is 15 residues long. With 0 bases removed from V and 6 bases from J, the gap between germline ends came to 13 bases. Germline assignment: CDR1 LGHNA and CDR2 YSLEER. The CDR3, as DNA: TGCGCCAGCAGCCAAGATCCAGATCAGGGGGATACGCAGTATTTT. It encodes CASSQDPDQGDTQYF.

The chain carries TRBV5-1 and TRBJ2-3, with 9 bases identical to TRBD2. The CDR3 spans 16 residues. Unmatched junction bases numbered 4, after V lost 0 bases and J lost 2 bases. Germline V CDR1 and CDR2: SGHRS, YFSETQ. CDR3 DNA sequence: TGCGCCAGCAGCTTGGGGGGGACTAGCAACACAGATACGCAGTATTTT. Protein sequence: CASSLGGTSNTDTQYF.

The V gene is TRBV5-4, the J gene TRBJ2-1; a weak D match, TRBD2 (7 bases). V lost 0 bases and J lost 10, with 14 bases in between. The germline gives CDR1 SGHNT, CDR2 YYREEE (reference sequence). The CDR3 is 14 amino acids. CDR3 sequence (DNA): TGTGCCAGCAGCTTGGAGGGGGGGCTCTCGGAGCAGTTCTTC. This gives the protein CASSLEGGLSEQFF.

The chain employs TRBV30 and TRBJ2-2; no clear D gene. The CDR3 has 14 residues. Trimming cost V 4 bases and J 1 base, with 10 bases left between them. Looked up from germline, CDR1 is GTSNPN and CDR2 is SVGIG (reference sequence). The CDR3 coding sequence is TGTGCCTGGAAGTGGGCAGTGAACACCGGGGAGCTGTTTTTT. This sequence encodes CAWKWAVNTGELFF. The full variable domain, its missing parts supplied by reference TRBV30 and TRBJ2-2, is SQTIHQWPATLVQPVGSPLSLECTVEGTSNPNLYWYRQAAGRGLQLLFYSVGIGQISSEVPQNLSASRPQDRQFILSSKKLLLSDSGFYLCAWKWAVNTGELFFGEGSRLTVL.

The rearrangement uses TRBV5-1 and TRBJ1-1, with D tentatively TRBD1 (6 bases). V was clipped by 4 bases and J by 2 bases, with 12 bases between them. Germline values: CDR1 SGHRS, CDR2 YFSETQ. There are 14 residues in the CDR3. CDR3 amino acids: CASSAGTPNTEAFF. For the CDR3, the DNA is TGCGCCAGCAGCGCAGGGACACCTAACACTGAAGCTTTCTTT.

The chain employs TRBV4-2 and TRBJ2-1; D gene ambiguous. V gave up 4 bases and J gave up 3 bases, with 13 bases separating them. CDR1 is LGHNA and CDR2 is YNFKEQ in the germline V gene. The CDR3 runs 15 residues. The CDR3 nucleotides are TGTGCCAGCAGCCCCCGCCTAACCAACTACAATGAGCAGTTCTTC. Its translation is CASSPRLTNYNEQFF.

J is TRBJ2-7 and V is TRBV18; 9 bases fit TRBD2. The ends lost 5 bases at V and 6 bases at J; junction bases unmatched: 11. The V gene's germline CDR1 is KGHSH and CDR2 LQKENI. The CDR3 runs to 15 residues. The CDR3 DNA reads TGTGCCAGCTCAGGGGAGGGGACTAGCAACTCCGAGCAGTACGTC. As protein: CASSGEGTSNSEQYV.

The chain carries TRBV29-1 and TRBJ2-7, with TRBD2 identical over 7 bases. The CDR3 totals 15 residues. Germline lookup yields CDR1 SQVTM and CDR2 ANQGSEA. V lost 4 bases to trimming and J lost 3 bases; unmatched junction nucleotides: 12. The CDR3 spells CSVVPWGSGDYEQYF. The CDR3 nucleotides read TGCAGCGTTGTCCCCTGGGGGAGCGGGGACTACGAGCAGTACTTC.

V and J are TRBV6-1 and TRBJ2-7; maybe TRBD1 (6 bases). The CDR3 is made up of 13 amino acids. Germline V gene data show CDR1 as MNHNS and CDR2 as SASEGT. Deletions cut 7 bases from V and 2 bases from J, with 12 bases between. The CDR3 here is CASILTGTYEQYF. The CDR3 DNA reads as TGTGCCAGCATCCTGACAGGAACCTACGAGCAGTACTTC.

V gene TRBV7-2 combines with J gene TRBJ2-1; TRBD1 agrees at 9 bases. The CDR3 is made up of 15 amino acids. Germline assignment: CDR1 SGHTA and CDR2 FQGNSA. The V and J ends lost 4 bases and 5 bases, in that order; junction bases with no gene match: 6. The CDR3 loop reads CASSSAGTGNNEQFF. The CDR3, as DNA: TGTGCCAGCAGCTCGGCCGGGACAGGGAACAATGAGCAGTTCTTC. Full variable domain (missing parts from reference TRBV7-2 and TRBJ2-1): GAGVSQSPSNKVTEKGKDVELRCDPISGHTALYWYRQSLGQGLEFLIYFQGNSAPDKSGLPSDRFSAERTGGSVSTLTIQRTQQEDSAVYLCASSSAGTGNNEQFFGPGTRLTVL.

The V and J genes are TRBV15 and TRBJ1-5; D gene ambiguous. V lost 0 bases and J 0 bases, leaving 15 bases between the germline ends. Germline V gene lookup returns CDR1 LNHNV and CDR2 YYDKDF (reference sequence). The CDR3 loop spans 18 amino acids. In DNA, the CDR3 is TGTGCCACCAGCAGAGACCGCGCAATGTCTCATAGCAATCAGCCCCAGCATTTT. Amino acid sequence: CATSRDRAMSHSNQPQHF.

This chain connects TRBV29-1 to TRBJ2-1; 9 positions match TRBD1. V shed 1 base, J shed 0 bases, and the junction held 4 bases outside the gene matches. Germline-derived CDR1 and CDR2 are SQVTM and ANQGSEA. CDR3 length: 16 residues. The CDR3 region is CSVEAHRGLSYNEQFF. The DNA for the CDR3 is TGCAGCGTTGAAGCCCACAGGGGGCTCTCCTACAATGAGCAGTTCTTC.

The V and J genes are TRBV6-1 and TRBJ2-3; D not certain. The length of the CDR3 is 14 residues. V shed 9 bases and J shed 0 bases, with 13 bases lying between them. Germline assignment: CDR1 MNHNS and CDR2 SASEGT. The CDR3 loop reads CARQEAASTDTQYF. In DNA, the CDR3 is TGTGCCAGGCAAGAGGCTGCTAGCACAGATACGCAGTATTTT.